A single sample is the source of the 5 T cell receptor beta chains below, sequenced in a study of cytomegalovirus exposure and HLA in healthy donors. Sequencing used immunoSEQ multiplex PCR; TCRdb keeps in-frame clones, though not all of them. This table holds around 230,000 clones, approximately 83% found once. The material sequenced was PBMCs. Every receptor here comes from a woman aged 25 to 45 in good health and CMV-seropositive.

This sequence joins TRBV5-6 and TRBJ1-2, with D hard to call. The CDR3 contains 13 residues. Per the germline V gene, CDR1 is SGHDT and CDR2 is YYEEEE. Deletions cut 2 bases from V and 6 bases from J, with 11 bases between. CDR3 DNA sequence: TGTGCCAGCAGCTTCGGGAGACGAGATGGCTACACCTTC. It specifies CASSFGRRDGYTF.

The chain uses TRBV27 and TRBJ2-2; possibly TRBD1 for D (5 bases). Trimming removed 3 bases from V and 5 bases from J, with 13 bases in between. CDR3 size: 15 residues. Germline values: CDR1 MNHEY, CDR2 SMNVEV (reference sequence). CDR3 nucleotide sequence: TGTGCCAGCAGTTTCGGACACCTGGGGACCGGGGAGCTGTTTTTT. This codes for CASSFGHLGTGELFF.

The chain's CDR3 is CASSFYVRANYEQYF. As DNA, the CDR3 is TGTGCCAGCAGCTTTTACGTCAGGGCTAACTACGAGCAGTACTTC. V gene TRBV11-2 combines with J gene TRBJ2-7; perhaps TRBD1 as D (5 bases). Germline CDR1 SGHAT, CDR2 FQNNGV. CDR3 length: 15 residues. V was cut by 3 bases and J by 3 bases, with 15 bases left in between.

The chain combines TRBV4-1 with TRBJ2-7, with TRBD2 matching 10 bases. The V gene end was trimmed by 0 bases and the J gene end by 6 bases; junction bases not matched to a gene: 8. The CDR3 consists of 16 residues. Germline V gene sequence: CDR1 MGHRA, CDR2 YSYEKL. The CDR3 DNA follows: TGCGCCAGCAGCCAAGATTGGGTGCTAGCGGGAGCCGAGCAGTACTTC. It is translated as CASSQDWVLAGAEQYF.

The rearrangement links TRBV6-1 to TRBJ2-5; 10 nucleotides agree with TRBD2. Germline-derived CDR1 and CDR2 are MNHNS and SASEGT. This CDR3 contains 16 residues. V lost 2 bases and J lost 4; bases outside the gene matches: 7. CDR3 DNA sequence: TGTGCCAGCAGTGAATGGGTAGCGGGAGGTCTAGAGACCCAGTACTTC. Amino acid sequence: CASSEWVAGGLETQYF.